The 27 T cell receptor beta chains below come from one sample, sequenced in a study of cytomegalovirus exposure and HLA in healthy donors. Sequencing used immunoSEQ multiplex PCR; TCRdb keeps in-frame clones, though not all of them. The sample records 150,000 to 180,000 clones, 86% being singletons. What was sequenced was PBMCs. These receptors came from a human donor in good health.

This chain links TRBV6-5 with TRBJ2-7; 11 nucleotides match TRBD1. This CDR3 has 15 amino acids. J gave up 6 bases and V 5 bases, and 9 bases lay outside the gene matches. The V gene's germline CDR1 is MNHEY and CDR2 SVGAGI. CDR3 bases: TGTGCCAGCAGTCAATCCGGGACAGGGGGTTTCGAGCAGTACTTC. This translates into CASSQSGTGGFEQYF.

The chain is built from TRBV29-1 and TRBJ2-6; 7 bases agree with TRBD2. Unmatched junction bases numbered 8, after V lost 0 bases and J lost 0 bases. The germline gives CDR1 SQVTM, CDR2 ANQGSEA. The CDR3 runs 18 residues. This CDR3 reads CSVEDKAGSHSGANVLTF. As DNA, the CDR3 is TGCAGCGTTGAAGATAAAGCGGGGTCTCACTCTGGGGCCAACGTCCTGACTTTC.

This clone was seen just once. The chain couples TRBV7-6 to TRBJ2-3; 7 bases line up with TRBD2. The CDR3 is 17 amino acids. The V and J ends lost 4 bases and 0 bases, in that order; junction bases with no gene match: 10. Germline V gene lookup returns CDR1 SGHVS and CDR2 FNYEAQ. CDR3 in DNA: TGTGCCAGCAGCTCACTCCCTAGCGGTCTGAGCACAGATACGCAGTATTTT. It yields the protein CASSSLPSGLSTDTQYF.

The rearrangement uses TRBV7-2 and TRBJ1-1, with 9 nucleotides matching TRBD1. Germline CDR1 SGHTA, CDR2 FQGNSA. The CDR3 has 16 residues. The J segment lost 0 bases and the V segment lost 5 bases, leaving 7 bases of the junction unmatched. For the CDR3, the DNA is TGTGCCAGCAGCCGAGGGACAGGGACAATGAACACTGAAGCTTTCTTT. This translates into CASSRGTGTMNTEAFF.

This chain links TRBV2 with TRBJ1-4, with no clear D. V was clipped by 6 bases and J by 7 bases, with 3 bases between them. From germline, CDR1 is SNHLY and CDR2 FYNNEI. The CDR3 extends over 10 amino acids. The CDR3 DNA reads TGTGCCAGCAGCGGTGAAAAACTGTTTTTT. Translating it yields CASSGEKLFF.

The chain employs TRBV6-1 and TRBJ2-7, with TRBD1 as a possible D gene (6 bases). Germline V gene lookup returns CDR1 MNHNS and CDR2 SASEGT. This CDR3 contains 14 residues. Trimming cost V 2 bases and J 4 bases, with 12 bases left between them. The CDR3 protein is CASSEQGYLYEQYF. The CDR3 DNA follows: TGTGCCAGCAGTGAACAGGGGTATCTATACGAGCAGTACTTC.

The CDR3 sequence is CASSVTGTGVYGYTF. The CDR3 nucleotides are TGTGCCAGCAGCGTCACCGGGACAGGGGTTTATGGCTACACCTTC. The rearrangement joins TRBV9 to TRBJ1-2; 10 bases map to TRBD1. The germline gives CDR1 SGDLS, CDR2 YYNGEE. The CDR3 length is 15 residues. The junction had 6 bases not matched to a gene; V was cut back by 2 bases and J by 5 bases.

The V gene is TRBV6-5, the J gene TRBJ2-5, with D perhaps TRBD1 (5 bases). The CDR3 is made up of 15 amino acids. The V end was cut by 0 bases, the J end by 4 bases, with 12 bases between. Germline V gene sequence: CDR1 MNHEY, CDR2 SVGAGI. The CDR3 sequence: CASSYSRTSGETQYF. The CDR3 bases are TGTGCCAGCAGTTACTCCCGGACAAGTGGAGAGACCCAGTACTTC.

The chain joins TRBV5-1 to TRBJ2-1; perhaps TRBD2 as D (6 bases). The CDR3 runs 16 residues. Trimming shortened V by 4 bases and J by 6 bases, and 20 bases separated the two germline ends. The germline V gene has CDR1 SGHRS and CDR2 YFSETQ. In DNA form, the CDR3 reads TGCGCCAGCAGCCTAGGACTAACCTCGGCGCGCAATGAGCAGTTCTTC. It codes for CASSLGLTSARNEQFF.

The rearrangement joins TRBV28 to TRBJ1-1, with 7 bases that match TRBD1. The junction had 5 bases not matched to a gene; V was cut back by 4 bases and J by 0 bases. This CDR3 is 15 amino acids long. Germline CDR1 is MDHEN and CDR2 is SYDVKM. The CDR3 sequence is CASSSGTAMNTEAFF. The CDR3, as DNA: TGTGCCAGCAGTTCAGGGACAGCTATGAACACTGAAGCTTTCTTT.

This clone was seen a single time. The chain is built from TRBV5-1 and TRBJ2-7, with D unclear. Germline V gene data show CDR1 as SGHRS and CDR2 as YFSETQ. This CDR3 region has 17 residues. The V end lost 0 bases, the J end lost 0 bases, and 16 bases lay between the germline ends. The CDR3 loop is CASSLDVVAASSYEQYF. CDR3 nucleotide sequence: TGCGCCAGCAGCTTGGACGTGGTCGCGGCCAGCTCCTACGAGCAGTACTTC. The whole variable domain, remainder taken from reference TRBV5-1 and TRBJ2-7, is KAGVTQTPRYLIKTRGQQVTLSCSPISGHRSVSWYQQTPGQGLQFLFEYFSETQRNKGNFPGRFSGRQFSNSRSEMNVSTLELGDSALYLCASSLDVVAASSYEQYFGPGTRLTVT.

The chain links TRBV7-2 to TRBJ2-7, with D maybe TRBD1 (6 bases). V was trimmed by 5 bases and J by 6 bases, leaving 20 bases between them. The V gene's germline CDR1 is SGHTA and CDR2 FQGNSA. The CDR3 is 15 residues long. CDR3 loop: CASSPRTALSGEQYF. DNA of the CDR3: TGTGCCAGCAGCCCTCGGACAGCCCTATCGGGCGAGCAGTACTTC.

The chain links TRBV20-1 to TRBJ2-2; D is unresolved. The CDR3 has 11 residues. V gave up 6 bases and J gave up 7 bases, with 9 bases separating them. Germline-derived CDR1 and CDR2 are DFQATT and SNEGSKA (reference sequence). CDR3 amino acids: CSAPGVGELFF. The CDR3, as DNA: TGCAGTGCGCCAGGCGTCGGGGAGCTGTTTTTT.

The CDR3 spells CASSLEARDRAYEQYF. The DNA for the CDR3 is TGTGCCAGCAGCTTAGAGGCCCGGGACAGGGCCTACGAGCAGTACTTC. The rearrangement links TRBV11-1 to TRBJ2-7; 9 bases map to TRBD1. CDR1 and CDR2 from the germline V gene are SGHAT and FQDESV (reference sequence). This CDR3 spans 16 amino acids. The J segment lost 2 bases and the V segment lost 1 base, leaving 6 bases of the junction unmatched.

This sequence joins TRBV4-1 and TRBJ2-7; TRBD2 agrees at 11 bases. Trimming at V came to 0 bases and at J to 3 bases, leaving 7 bases not matched to a gene. Germline V CDR1 and CDR2: MGHRA, YSYEKL. The CDR3 is made up of 17 amino acids. The CDR3 sequence is CASSQDSLAGGLYEQYF. CDR3 nucleotide sequence: TGCGCCAGCAGCCAAGATAGTCTAGCGGGAGGACTCTACGAGCAGTACTTC.

This sequence joins TRBV27 and TRBJ2-7, with D perhaps TRBD2 (5 bases). With 3 bases removed from V and 0 bases from J, the gap between germline ends came to 9 bases. This CDR3 is 14 amino acids long. Germline V lookup: CDR1 MNHEY, CDR2 SMNVEV (reference sequence). The CDR3 spells CASSFAGNSYEQYF. The CDR3 coding sequence is TGTGCCAGCAGTTTTGCCGGGAACTCCTACGAGCAGTACTTC.

The chain has TRBV5-1 and TRBJ2-5; D perhaps matches TRBD1 (5 bases). CDR3 length: 17 residues. The germline V and J ends were trimmed by 0 bases and 4 bases, with 19 bases remaining between them. The germline V gene encodes CDR1 SGHRS and CDR2 YFSETQ. The CDR3 coding sequence is TGCGCCAGCAGCTTGGCCTCGGACGAAAGGGGATCAGAGACCCAGTACTTC. Translating gives CASSLASDERGSETQYF.

The chain is built from TRBV6-6 and TRBJ1-5; D remains ambiguous. The germline gives CDR1 MNHNY, CDR2 SVGAGI (reference sequence). The V and J ends lost 2 bases and 9 bases respectively, with 11 bases between them. This CDR3 comprises 13 residues. The CDR3 DNA reads as TGTGCCAGCAGTTACAGGCCCCAGGCGCCCCAGCATTTT. Protein product: CASSYRPQAPQHF.

This rearrangement joins TRBV4-1 to TRBJ1-4; unclear D gene. Trimming took off 1 base at V and 7 bases at J, with 10 bases between the two ends. The CDR3 is 14 amino acids. The germline V gene has CDR1 MGHRA and CDR2 YSYEKL. CDR3 DNA: TGCGCCAGCAGCCAAGTGTCCGGGGTTGAAAAACTGTTTTTT. Its translation: CASSQVSGVEKLFF.

This clone was observed a single time. The CDR3 bases are TGTGCCATCAGTGAGAGGACAGGGGTGCCCTACGAGCAGTACTTC. Translation: CAISERTGVPYEQYF. The gene calls are TRBV10-3 and TRBJ2-7; 9 bases fit TRBD1. Germline CDR1 ENHRY, CDR2 SYGVKD. V dropped 2 bases and J dropped 2; count of bases not matched to a gene: 4. The CDR3 length is 15 residues.

J is TRBJ2-7 and V is TRBV5-1, with TRBD1 matching over 10 bases. The CDR3 totals 15 residues. Trimming took 0 bases from V and 5 from J; bases not matched to a gene: 5. Germline CDR1 reads SGHRS; CDR2 reads YFSETQ. The DNA for the CDR3 is TGCGCCAGCAGCTTGGGGGGGACAGGGGACGACGAGCAGTACTTC. Translating gives CASSLGGTGDDEQYF.

This clone was seen just once. The chain is built from TRBV27 and TRBJ2-5; TRBD1 matches 10 bases. CDR3 length: 15 amino acids. Germline loops: CDR1 MNHEY, CDR2 SMNVEV (reference sequence). V shed 6 bases, J shed 7 bases, and the junction held 11 bases outside the gene matches. The CDR3 sequence: CASSPPGQGMWTQYF. The CDR3 DNA reads TGTGCCAGCAGCCCCCCGGGACAGGGGATGTGGACCCAGTACTTC.

The chain links TRBV6-6 to TRBJ2-1; D might be TRBD1 (6 bases). This CDR3 has 16 residues. Germline CDR1 is MNHNY and CDR2 is SVGAGI (reference sequence). Trimming pared 7 bases from V and 0 bases from J, leaving 16 bases between. In nucleotides, the CDR3 is TGTGCCAGCACCCCACTGGACAGAAGCTCCTACAATGAGCAGTTCTTC. Protein sequence: CASTPLDRSSYNEQFF.

This chain connects TRBV27 to TRBJ1-6; 8 nucleotides match TRBD1. The CDR3 is 17 amino acids. Trimming cost V 6 bases and J 3 bases; bases outside gene matches: 10. Germline V gene lookup returns CDR1 MNHEY and CDR2 SMNVEV (reference sequence). CDR3 region: CASSIFQGAGYNSPLHF. The CDR3 DNA reads TGTGCCAGCAGCATTTTTCAGGGGGCCGGCTATAATTCACCCCTCCACTTT.

The chain couples TRBV20-1 to TRBJ2-7; D gene unclear. Trimming left V 3 bases short and J 2 bases short, with 5 bases between. Germline V gene sequence: CDR1 DFQATT, CDR2 SNEGSKA (reference sequence). This CDR3 contains 11 residues. The CDR3 region has the DNA TGCAGTGCTAGCCAGGCCTACGAGCAGTACTTC. It encodes CSASQAYEQYF.

This chain connects TRBV28 to TRBJ2-7; 7 nucleotides align to TRBD1. From germline, CDR1 is MDHEN and CDR2 SYDVKM. The V gene end was trimmed by 6 bases and the J gene end by 0 bases; junction bases not matched to a gene: 8. The length of the CDR3 is 15 residues. The chain's CDR3 is CASSDRDRSSYEQYF. The CDR3 DNA follows: TGTGCCAGCAGCGACAGGGACCGTAGCTCCTACGAGCAGTACTTC. The full variable domain, with the rest looked up from reference TRBV28 and TRBJ2-7, is DVKVTQSSRYLVKRTGEKVFLECVQDMDHENMFWYRQDPGLGLRLIYFSYDVKMKEKGDIPEGYSVSREKKERFSLILESASTNQTSMYLCASSDRDRSSYEQYFGPGTRLTVT.

This clone was seen once. J is TRBJ1-2 and V is TRBV18; D unresolved. V lost 2 bases and J 6 bases, leaving 10 bases between the germline ends. Germline-derived CDR1 and CDR2 are KGHSH and LQKENI. The CDR3 is 13 amino acids. The CDR3 loop reads CASSPGFEDGYTF. CDR3 nucleotide sequence: TGTGCCAGCTCACCAGGATTTGAGGATGGCTACACCTTC.